One and the same sample provided the 9 T cell receptor beta chains below, sequenced in a study of T cells in Graves' hyperthyroidism and ophthalmopathy. RNA transcripts gave rise to amplified TCR beta CDR3 regions. The study used the HTBI primer set for a first-round RT-PCR of the TCR CDR3. TCRdb fed the multiplex PCR reads into MiXCR, producing one record per CDR3 protein. The sample holds some 740,000 distinct CDR3 sequences, around 15% seen once. Sequencing was carried out using blood. These receptors were obtained from a woman aged 18-35 years with Graves' hyperthyroidism.

V is TRBV5-6 and J is TRBJ1-2; D is unresolved. Germline V gene data show CDR1 as SGHDT and CDR2 as YYEEEE. Trimming took off 3 bases at V and 1 base at J, with 13 bases between the two ends. The CDR3 runs to 15 residues. The CDR3 DNA follows: TGTGCCAGCAGCTATTCAGTGATTTTTAACTATGGCTACACCTTC. Amino acid sequence: CASSYSVIFNYGYTF.

This clonotype came up many times. The V call is TRBV6-5, the J call TRBJ1-1, with unresolved D. Germline V gives CDR1 MNHEY, CDR2 SVGAGI. Trimming removed 2 bases from V and 0 bases from J, with 7 bases in between. The CDR3 runs 14 residues. CDR3 residues: CASSYVGMNTEAFF. The CDR3 bases are TGTGCCAGCAGTTACGTCGGAATGAACACTGAAGCTTTCTTT.

The rearrangement joins TRBV19 to TRBJ2-1, with D tentatively TRBD1 (5 bases). Germline-derived CDR1 and CDR2 are LNHDA and SQIVND (reference sequence). Trimming took 8 bases from V and 5 from J, leaving 13 bases between them. The CDR3 totals 13 residues. The CDR3 loop is CASQDSLDNEQFF. The DNA of the CDR3 is TGTGCCAGTCAAGACAGTTTGGACAATGAGCAGTTCTTC.

Ten or more counts support this clonotype. J is TRBJ2-1 and V is TRBV29-1; D is uncertain. CDR1 and CDR2 from the germline V gene are SQVTM and ANQGSEA. The CDR3 runs 14 residues. V dropped 0 bases and J dropped 8 bases, with 14 bases sitting between them. CDR3 sequence: CSVEDPPGLDEQFF. As DNA, the CDR3 is TGCAGCGTTGAAGACCCCCCGGGTTTGGATGAGCAGTTCTTC.

Of note for this clonotype: A much larger clone differs by one base, so this may be a read error. Since the CDR3 does not end with the conserved phenylalanine or tryptophan, this likely comes from a read error. V and J are TRBV30 and TRBJ1-4; D perhaps matches TRBD1 (5 bases). V lost 1 base, J lost 2 bases, and 17 bases lay in between. Germline V gene data show CDR1 as GTSNPN and CDR2 as SVGIG (reference sequence). The CDR3 spans 17 residues. The CDR3 spells CAWSASRGAATNEKLFI. In DNA form, the CDR3 reads TGTGCCTGGAGTGCGTCGCGTGGGGCGGCCACTAATGAAAAACTGTTTATT.

This clonotype was observed many times. The chain has TRBV20-1 and TRBJ2-1, with 11 bases aligning to TRBD2. This CDR3 has 14 amino acids. Germline V lookup: CDR1 DFQATT, CDR2 SNEGSKA (reference sequence). V shed 6 bases, J shed 6 bases, and the junction held 7 bases outside the gene matches. The chain's CDR3 is CSARTSGSFNEQFF. CDR3 coding DNA: TGCAGTGCCCGAACTAGCGGGAGTTTCAATGAGCAGTTCTTC.

The rearrangement links TRBV29-1 to TRBJ2-6; D possibly corresponds to TRBD1 (5 bases). Trimming stripped 3 bases from V and 0 bases from J, with 12 bases between. Germline V lookup: CDR1 SQVTM, CDR2 ANQGSEA. The CDR3 covers 16 residues. The CDR3 sequence is CSVETEPSSGANVLTF. CDR3 nucleotides: TGCAGCGTTGAGACAGAGCCGAGCTCTGGGGCCAACGTCCTGACTTTC.

The genes are TRBV6-1 and TRBJ1-1, with 9 bases lining up with TRBD1. Germline V gene sequence: CDR1 MNHNS, CDR2 SASEGT. The CDR3 runs to 12 residues. V shed 5 bases, J shed 8 bases, and the junction held 3 bases outside the gene matches. CDR3 DNA sequence: TGTGCCAGCAGTCGGGACAGGGTAGAAGCTTTCTTT. Translation gives CASSRDRVEAFF.

This clonotype showed up many times. This chain connects TRBV3-1 to TRBJ2-1, with no clear D. The germline V and J ends were trimmed by 4 bases and 1 base, with 11 bases remaining between them. Germline V gene lookup returns CDR1 LGHDT and CDR2 YNNKEL (reference sequence). The CDR3 runs to 15 residues. CDR3 residues: CASSLTGQSYNEQFF. Here the CDR3 DNA reads TGTGCCAGCAGCCTAACGGGCCAATCCTACAATGAGCAGTTCTTC.